This TCR beta chain was recorded in a study of blood T cells in healthy people across ages. Trimming shortened V by 1 base and J by 4 bases, and 16 bases separated the two germline ends. CDR3 size: 15 residues. Germline CDR1 is DFQATT and CDR2 is SNEGSKA (reference sequence). A second PCR of roughly 7 to 11 cycles used a sample-barcoded 5' primer and a J-beta primer mix. TCRdb ran MiXCR on the 5' RACE reads and lists one entry per CDR3 protein. Found here are around 990,000 distinct CDR3 sequences, roughly two fifths of them singletons; the top ten hold about 12%. The sequencing sample was made of blood. The sequence derives from a man aged 18 to 30 in good health. This rearrangement joins TRBV20-1 to TRBJ1-1; D ambiguous. This CDR3 reads CSARVEGFRSTEAFF. The CDR3, as DNA: TGCAGTGCTAGAGTGGAAGGGTTTCGTAGCACTGAAGCTTTCTTT.